This TCR beta chain came from a study of cytomegalovirus exposure and HLA in healthy donors. For the study at large: A data release that came early held approximately 85 million unique TCRs from HLA-typed donors. Around 76% of some 390 genotyped donors fell in the Caucasian-associated ancestry cluster.

The CDR3 has 12 amino acids. V was cut by 4 bases and J by 5 bases, with 9 bases left in between. Germline lookup yields CDR1 SGHRS and CDR2 YFSETQ. Whole-study findings and limits: Using the classifier, cytomegalovirus status was reportedly diagnosed with high specificity and sensitivity. A previous analysis found most TCR beta V segments productive roughly 87% or roughly 30% of the time.

The PCR contained 60 Vbeta and 13 Jbeta primers. Data came from immunoSEQ multiplex PCR; TCRdb stores just in-frame clones and leaves some out. The sample contains nearly 110,000 clones, 73% of which appear only once. In regard to this clone: Its cognate antigen is unknown. The sample contains more than one DNA sequence encoding this CDR3.

This clonotype was sampled from a man aged 25 to 40 in good health and CMV-seronegative. J is TRBJ2-5 and V is TRBV5-1; no definite D call. The sample taken for sequencing was PBMCs. CDR3 region: CASSQERETQYF. The CDR3 bases are TGCGCCAGCAGCCAGGAACGTGAGACCCAGTACTTC. The variable domain in full, with the rest retrieved from reference TRBV5-1 and TRBJ2-5, is KAGVTQTPRYLIKTRGQQVTLSCSPISGHRSVSWYQQTPGQGLQFLFEYFSETQRNKGNFPGRFSGRQFSNSRSEMNVSTLELGDSALYLCASSQERETQYFGPGTRLLVL.